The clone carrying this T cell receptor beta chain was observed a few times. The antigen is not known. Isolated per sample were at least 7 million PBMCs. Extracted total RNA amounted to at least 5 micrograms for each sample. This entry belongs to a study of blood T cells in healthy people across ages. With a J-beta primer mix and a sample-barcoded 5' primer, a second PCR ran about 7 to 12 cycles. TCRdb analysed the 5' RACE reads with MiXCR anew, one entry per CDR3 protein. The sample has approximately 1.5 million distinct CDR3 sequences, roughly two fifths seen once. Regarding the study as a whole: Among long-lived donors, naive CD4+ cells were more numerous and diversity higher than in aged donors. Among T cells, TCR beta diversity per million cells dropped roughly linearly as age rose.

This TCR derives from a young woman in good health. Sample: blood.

The CDR3 sequence is CASSLGLAGGSEQYF. CDR3 DNA sequence: TGTGCCAGCAGTTTGGGACTAGCGGGAGGGTCTGAGCAGTACTTC. This chain joins TRBV6-6 and TRBJ2-7; 16 positions match TRBD2. CDR1 is MNHNY, CDR2 SVGAGI, per germline (reference sequence). The CDR3 covers 15 residues. J gave up 7 bases and V 4 bases, and 4 bases lay outside the gene matches.